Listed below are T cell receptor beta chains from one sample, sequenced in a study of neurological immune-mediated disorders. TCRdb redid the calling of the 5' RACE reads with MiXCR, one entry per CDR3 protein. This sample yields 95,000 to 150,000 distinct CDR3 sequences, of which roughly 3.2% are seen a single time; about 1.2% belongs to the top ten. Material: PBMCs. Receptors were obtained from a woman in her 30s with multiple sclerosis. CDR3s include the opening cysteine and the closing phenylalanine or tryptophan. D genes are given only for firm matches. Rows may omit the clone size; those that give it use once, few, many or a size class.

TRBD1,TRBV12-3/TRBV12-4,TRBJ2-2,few,TGTGCCAGCAGTCCCTTGACAGGGTCGAACACCGGGGAGCTGTTTTTT,CASSPLTGSNTGELFF
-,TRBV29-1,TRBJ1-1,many,TGCAGCGTTGAAGGGCAGTCAATGAACACTGAAGCTTTCTTT,CSVEGQSMNTEAFF
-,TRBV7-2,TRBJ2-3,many,TGTGCCAGCAGCGCTGCCCCTTCGTCGAGGGATACGCAGTATTTT,CASSAAPSSRDTQYF
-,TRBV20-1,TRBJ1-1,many,TGCAGTGCTAGAGATCCTAAAGTTGAAGCTTTCTTT,CSARDPKVEAFF
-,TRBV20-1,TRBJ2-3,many,TGCAGTGCTAGAGATCTTGGCGGTAGCACAGATACGCAGTATTTT,CSARDLGGSTDTQYF
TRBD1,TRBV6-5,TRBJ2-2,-,TGTGCCAGCCGTCACAGGGGGTCCGGGGAGCTGTTTTTT,CASRHRGSGELFF
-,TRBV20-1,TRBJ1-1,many,TGCAGTGCTAGAAAACCGGGTACCCCTGAAGCTTTCTTT,CSARKPGTPEAFF
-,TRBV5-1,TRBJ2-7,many,TGCGCCAGCAGCTTGGGGCAGTCCTACGAGCAGTACTTC,CASSLGQSYEQYF
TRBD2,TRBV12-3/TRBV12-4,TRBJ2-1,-,TGTGCCAGCAGTCGGACTAGCGGGACCAATGAGCAGTTCTTC,CASSRTSGTNEQFF
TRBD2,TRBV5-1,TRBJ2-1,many,TGCGCCAGCAGCTTGGAGGGAGGGGCCTACAATGAGCAGTTCTTC,CASSLEGGAYNEQFF
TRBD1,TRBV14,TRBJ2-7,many,TGTGCCAGCAGCCGGGACAGATCCTACGAGCAGTACTTC,CASSRDRSYEQYF
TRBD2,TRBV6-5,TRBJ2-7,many,TGTGCCAGCAGTTATTCGGGAGGGATCTACGAGCAGTACTTC,CASSYSGGIYEQYF
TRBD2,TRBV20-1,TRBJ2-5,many,TGCAGTGCTGGGGGCGGCGGGGGGGCCCAGGAGACCCAGTACTTC,CSAGGGGGAQETQYF
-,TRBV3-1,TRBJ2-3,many,TGTGCCAGCAGTTCCAGACTTATCACAGATACGCAGTATTTT,CASSSRLITDTQYF
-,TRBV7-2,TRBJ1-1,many,TGTGCCAGCAGCATCGAACGAGGAGGCACTGAAGCTTTCTTT,CASSIERGGTEAFF
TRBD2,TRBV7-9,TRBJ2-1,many,TGTGCCAGCAGGAGAACAGCGGGGGGGCGAAATGAGCAGTTCTTC,CASRRTAGGRNEQFF
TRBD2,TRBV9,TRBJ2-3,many,TGTGCCAGCAGCGGGACTAGCGGGGTCACAGATACGCAGTATTTT,CASSGTSGVTDTQYF
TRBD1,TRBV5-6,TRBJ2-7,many,TGTGCCAGCAGCTTTGGACAGGGCCCTTCACTCAACGAGCAGTACTTC,CASSFGQGPSLNEQYF
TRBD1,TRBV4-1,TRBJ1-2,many,TGCGCCAGCAGCCAAGATCGACAGGGCGGCTATGGCTACACCTTC,CASSQDRQGGYGYTF
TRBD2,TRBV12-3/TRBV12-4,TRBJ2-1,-,TGTGCCAGCAGTCCCGGGACTAGTCGGTTCTTC,CASSPGTSRFF
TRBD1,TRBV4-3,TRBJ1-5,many,TGCGCCAGCAGCCAAGATAGGACAGGGAATCAGCCCCAGCATTTT,CASSQDRTGNQPQHF
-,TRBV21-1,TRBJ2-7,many,TGTGCCAGCAGCAAAGTGGGTCAGGCCGAGCAGTACTTC,CASSKVGQAEQYF
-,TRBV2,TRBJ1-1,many,TGTGCCAGCAGTGAAACGAGGGGGAGCACTGAAGCTTTCTTT,CASSETRGSTEAFF
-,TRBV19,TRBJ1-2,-,TGTGCCAGTAGTTATGGCTATGGCTACACCTTC,CASSYGYGYTF
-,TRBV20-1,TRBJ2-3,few,TGCAGTGCTAGAGGGTCCGGGAGAGCTAGCCGCACAGATACGCAGTATTTT,CSARGSGRASRTDTQYF
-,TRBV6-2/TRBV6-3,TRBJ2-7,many,TGTGCCAGCATTGCCAGCGCCTACGAGCAGTACTTC,CASIASAYEQYF
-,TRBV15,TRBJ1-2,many,TGTGCCACCAGCAGAGATTCCGCCGGCTACACCTTC,CATSRDSAGYTF
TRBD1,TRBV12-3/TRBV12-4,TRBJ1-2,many,TGTGCCAGCAGTCCCCTGACAGGGTCTAACTATGGCTACACCTTC,CASSPLTGSNYGYTF
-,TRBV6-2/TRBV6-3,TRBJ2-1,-,TGTGCCAGCAGTTACATTAGCAACGAGCAGTTCTTC,CASSYISNEQFF
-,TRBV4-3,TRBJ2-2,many,TGCGCCAGCAGCCCCCAGGGGACGAACACCGGGGAGCTGTTTTTT,CASSPQGTNTGELFF
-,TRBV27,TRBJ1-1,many,TGTGCCAGCAGTTCTGACGAGGTGGCTGAAGCTTTCTTT,CASSSDEVAEAFF
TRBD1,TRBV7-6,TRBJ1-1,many,TGTGCCAGCTCCGCCGGACAGGCGAACACTGAAGCTTTCTTT,CASSAGQANTEAFF
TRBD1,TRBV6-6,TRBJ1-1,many,TGTGCCAGCAGTTACTTCTCCGGGCAGGGGGGTTCGGCTTTCTTT,CASSYFSGQGGSAFF
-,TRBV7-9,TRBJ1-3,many,TGTGCCAGCAGCTTATTTGGACAGCTCAGCTCTGGAAACACCATATATTTT,CASSLFGQLSSGNTIYF
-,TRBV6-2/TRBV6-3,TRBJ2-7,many,TGTGCCAGCATCCTACGCGGGACTTACGAGCAGTACTTC,CASILRGTYEQYF
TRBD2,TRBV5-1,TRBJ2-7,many,TGCGCCAGCACCTGGACTAGCGGGAGCTACGAGCAGTACTTC,CASTWTSGSYEQYF
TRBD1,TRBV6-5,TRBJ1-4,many,TGTGCCAGCAGTTACGATCAGGGGGCTGAGGAAAAACTGTTTTTT,CASSYDQGAEEKLFF
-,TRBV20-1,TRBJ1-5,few,TGCAGTGCCGTGGGGGACACCCTCCCGGCCCAGCATTTT,CSAVGDTLPAQHF
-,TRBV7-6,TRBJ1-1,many,TGTGCCAGCAGCTTAGGGGTCTTACCAGCATCGGCGGCTGAAGCTTTCTTT,CASSLGVLPASAAEAFF
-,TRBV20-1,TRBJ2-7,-,TGCAGTGCTAGAGACCGGTCCCAAATTCGGGGGTTAGACGAGCAGTACTTC,CSARDRSQIRGLDEQYF
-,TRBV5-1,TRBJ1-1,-,TGCGCCAGCACCAGAGAGGGGACTGAAGCTTTCTTT,CASTREGTEAFF
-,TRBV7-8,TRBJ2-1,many,TGTGCCAGCAGCTTAAATCCGGGGCCCTACAATGAGCAGTTCTTC,CASSLNPGPYNEQFF
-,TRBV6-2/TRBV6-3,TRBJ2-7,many,TGTGCCAGCAGTTACGGAGGTGGGGTTCCTCCCTACGAGCAGTACTTC,CASSYGGGVPPYEQYF
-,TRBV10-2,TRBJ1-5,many,TGCGCCAGCAGTGAGATGACAGGAAATCAGCCCCAGCATTTT,CASSEMTGNQPQHF
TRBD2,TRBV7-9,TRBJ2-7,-,TGTGCCAGCAGCCGACAACTAGCGGGAGGATCCTACGAGCAGTACTTC,CASSRQLAGGSYEQYF
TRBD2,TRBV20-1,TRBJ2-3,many,TGCAGTGCTCGACTAGCGGGGTGGGCAGATACGCAGTATTTT,CSARLAGWADTQYF
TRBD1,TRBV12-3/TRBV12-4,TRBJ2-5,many,TGTGCCAGCAGTACCGGGACAGTGTCGGTCGAGACCCAGTACTTC,CASSTGTVSVETQYF
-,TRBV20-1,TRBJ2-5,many,TGCAGTGCTAGACCATCATTCATCGACAGCCAAGAGACCCAGTACTTC,CSARPSFIDSQETQYF
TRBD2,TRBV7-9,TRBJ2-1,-,TGTGCCAGCAGCTCCACCACTAGCGGTTACTACAATGAGCAGTTCTTC,CASSSTTSGYYNEQFF
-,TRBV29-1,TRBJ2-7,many,TGCAGCGCTGAGGGATCCTACGAGCAGTACTTC,CSAEGSYEQYF
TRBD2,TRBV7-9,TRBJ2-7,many,TGTGCCAGCAGCGCACTAGCGGGGGAGCAAGGCTACGAGCAGTACTTC,CASSALAGEQGYEQYF
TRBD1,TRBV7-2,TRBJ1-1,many,TGTGCCAGCAGCCTTTCGACAGGGGTGTCCACTGAAGCTTTCTTT,CASSLSTGVSTEAFF
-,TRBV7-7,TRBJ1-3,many,TGTGCCAGCAGCCCAGGCGCGTTTGGGGGAAACACCATATATTTT,CASSPGAFGGNTIYF
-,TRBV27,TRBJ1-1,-,TGTGCCAGCAGTTCAGCCGGGGCGACCACTGAAGCTTTCTTT,CASSSAGATTEAFF
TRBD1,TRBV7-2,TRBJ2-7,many,TGTGCCAGCAGCTCTTCCCCGGGACAGATCTACGAGCAGTACTTC,CASSSSPGQIYEQYF
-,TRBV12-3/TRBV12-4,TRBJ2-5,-,TGTGCCAGCAGTGCAGACAACGAAGAGACCCAGTACTTC,CASSADNEETQYF
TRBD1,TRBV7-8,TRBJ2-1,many,TGTGCCAGCAGGTTATTCCGGGACAGGGTATTCCACAATGAGCAGTTCTTC,CASRLFRDRVFHNEQFF